This T cell receptor (beta chain) comes out of a study of blood T cell repertoires in COVID-19. Across the study: Samples of COVID-19 (acute and convalescent) were obtained from the United States, Italy and Spain. In each case, the material was cDNA or gDNA derived from T cells, B-cell-depleted T cells, or PBMCs.

Original analysis: Researchers report that nucleated cell counts were estimated from reference gene primer amplification. TCRdb's copy holds only in-frame clones and misses some; the assay was immunoSEQ multiplex PCR. The V and J calls and clone size are taken from that table; D and trimming were inferred from the DNA. The sample shows 150,000 to 200,000 clones, 70% to 90% of them seen only once. Germline V gives CDR1 ENHRY, CDR2 SYGVKD. The CDR3 consists of 16 residues. Trimming took 0 bases from V and 4 from J, leaving 15 bases between them. The sample holds a few counts of this clone. Sequencing was done on a sample of peripheral blood. The chain recombines TRBV10-3 with TRBJ1-1; D is possibly TRBD1 (6 bases). The clonotype originates from a woman of 80 years or more with acute or convalescent COVID-19. For the CDR3, the DNA is TGTGCCATCAGTGAGTCACAGGGCGGGAGAGGCACTGAAGCTTTCTTT. Its protein is CAISESQGGRGTEAFF.